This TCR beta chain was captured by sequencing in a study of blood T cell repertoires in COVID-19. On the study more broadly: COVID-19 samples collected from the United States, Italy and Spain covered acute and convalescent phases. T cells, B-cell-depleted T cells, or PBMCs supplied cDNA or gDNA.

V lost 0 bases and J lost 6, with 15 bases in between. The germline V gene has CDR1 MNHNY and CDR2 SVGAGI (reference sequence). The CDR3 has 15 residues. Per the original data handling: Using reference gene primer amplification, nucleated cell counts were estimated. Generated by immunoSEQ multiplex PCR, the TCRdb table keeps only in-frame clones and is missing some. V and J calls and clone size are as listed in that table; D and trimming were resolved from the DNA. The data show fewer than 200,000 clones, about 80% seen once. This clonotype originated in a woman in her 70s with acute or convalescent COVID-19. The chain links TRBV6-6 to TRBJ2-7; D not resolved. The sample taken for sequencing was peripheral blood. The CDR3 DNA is TGTGCCAGCAGTTACTCGTCAGATGGCCTAGGCGAGCAGTACTTC. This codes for CASSYSSDGLGEQYF.